This record covers a single TCR beta chain. The antigen is unknown. This entry is derived from a study of T cell responses to AZD1222 COVID-19 vaccine. The CDR3 spans 15 residues. Trimming stripped 7 bases from V and 4 bases from J, with 18 bases between. Germline assignment: CDR1 LGHDT and CDR2 YNNKEL (reference sequence). Study-level findings and limits: The reported proportion of spike-specific TCRs targeting unmutated variant regions was nearly half. Vaccine-associated CD4 TCRs ranged over spike, dominating at 160-218 and 743-854. Two AZD1222 doses significantly raised spike-specific TCR breadth and depth over controls.

Measured with immunoSEQ multiplex PCR; TCRdb has only the in-frame clones, and not every one. The sample holds 130,000 or so clones, about 89% seen once. The sequencing used peripheral blood, collected on day 0 of AZD1222 vaccination. The receptor was derived from an adult in good health. This sequence joins TRBV3-1 (or the pseudogene TRBV3-2) and TRBJ2-3, with D perhaps matching TRBD1 (5 bases). Here the CDR3 DNA reads TGTGCCAGCACCTCGGACATAGGGGTGCCAGATACGCAGTATTTT. It codes for CASTSDIGVPDTQYF.